This TCR beta chain appears in the sequencing data of a study of blood T cell repertoires in COVID-19. Study background: Sources were T cells, B-cell-depleted T cells, or PBMCs; the material itself was cDNA or gDNA.

Trimming removed 5 bases from V and 2 bases from J; junction bases left unmatched: 5. Per the germline V gene, CDR1 is SGHVS and CDR2 is FQNEAQ. CDR3 length: 15 amino acids. Original processing notes: The authors estimated nucleated cell counts from reference gene primer amplification. Generated by immunoSEQ multiplex PCR, the TCRdb table keeps only in-frame clones and is missing some. For V, J and clone size, that table is used; D and trimming come from the DNA. The table shows approximately 140,000 clones, with 65% to 90% occurring only once. In its sample, this clone was seen once. Source material: peripheral blood. This receptor was identified in a man in his sixties or seventies with acute or convalescent COVID-19. J is TRBJ2-7 and V is TRBV7-8; 11 bases align to TRBD2. CDR3 loop: CASSLLAGGPYEQYF. CDR3 in DNA: TGTGCCAGCAGCCTTCTAGCGGGAGGCCCCTACGAGCAGTACTTC. Full variable domain (missing parts from reference TRBV7-8 and TRBJ2-7): GAGVSQSPRYKVAKRGQDVALRCDPISGHVSLFWYQQALGQGPEFLTYFQNEAQLDKSGLPSDRFFAERPEGSVSTLKIQRTQQEDSAVYLCASSLLAGGPYEQYFGPGTRLTVT.